Listed here are 27 T cell receptor beta chains from one sample, sequenced in a study of T cells in localized non-small cell lung cancer. Assay used: immunoSEQ multiplex PCR; TCRdb lists only in-frame clones, some missing. The table has about 74,000 clones, around 84% seen once; the top ten hold 1.3%. The sample consisted of peripheral blood, taken before any cancer treatment. The receptors shown here come from a female donor aged 60 or older with stage I lung adenocarcinoma.

This clone came up once. The gene calls are TRBV11-3 and TRBJ2-3; TRBD1 or TRBD2 may be the D gene (5 bases each). Germline loops: CDR1 SGHNT, CDR2 YENEEA. This CDR3 spans 19 amino acids. V lost 0 bases to trimming and J lost 2 bases, with 21 bases between them. The DNA for the CDR3 is TGTGCCAGCAGCTTAGATCGGGTGAGGGGACCACTAATCACAGATACGCAGTATTTT. Translating gives CASSLDRVRGPLITDTQYF.

The rearrangement links TRBV6-1 to TRBJ1-5; D uncertain. The V end lost 4 bases, the J end lost 4 bases, and 5 bases lay between the germline ends. In germline, CDR1 is MNHNS, CDR2 SASEGT. CDR3 length: 12 residues. The CDR3 here is CASSGVNQPQHF. Here the CDR3 DNA reads TGTGCCAGCAGTGGGGTGAATCAGCCCCAGCATTTT.

The chain carries TRBV5-1 and TRBJ2-2; D not resolved. V lost 1 base to trimming and J lost 3 bases, with 10 bases between them. The CDR3 length is 15 residues. Germline lookup yields CDR1 SGHRS and CDR2 YFSETQ. The CDR3 is CASSLSTTDTGELFF. The CDR3 nucleotides read TGCGCCAGCAGCTTGTCTACGACTGACACCGGGGAGCTGTTTTTT.

The V and J genes are TRBV9 and TRBJ2-7, with D possibly being TRBD2 (5 bases). CDR3 length: 16 amino acids. The germline V and J ends were trimmed by 3 bases and 1 base, with 17 bases remaining between them. Per the germline V gene, CDR1 is SGDLS and CDR2 is YYNGEE. CDR3 amino acids: CASSAGSIATSYEQYF. The CDR3 DNA reads as TGTGCCAGCAGCGCTGGATCAATAGCGACATCCTACGAGCAGTACTTC.

The chain employs TRBV5-5 and TRBJ2-1; 7 nucleotides line up with TRBD2. The CDR3 contains 16 residues. CDR1 is SGHKS, CDR2 YYEKEE, per germline (reference sequence). The V gene end was trimmed by 0 bases and the J gene end by 3 bases; junction bases not matched to a gene: 6. The CDR3 region has the DNA TGTGCCAGCAGCTTGGCCCCAACGGGAGGCTACAATGAGCAGTTCTTC. Its protein is CASSLAPTGGYNEQFF.

V and J are TRBV7-9 and TRBJ2-1; 12 nucleotides align to TRBD2. V was pared by 6 bases and J by 8 bases, with 14 bases of the junction left unmatched. Germline CDR1 and CDR2: SEHNR and FQNEAQ (reference sequence). The CDR3 spans 17 residues. In DNA, the CDR3 is TGTGCCAGCAGTCCCTACCCGACTAGCGGGAGAAAGGATGAGCAGTTCTTC. Its translation: CASSPYPTSGRKDEQFF. Filled out from reference TRBV7-9 and TRBJ2-1, the complete variable domain reads DTGVSQNPRHKITKRGQNVTFRCDPISEHNRLYWYRQTLGQGPEFLTYFQNEAQLEKSRLLSDRFSAERPKGSFSTLEIQRTEQGDSAMYLCASSPYPTSGRKDEQFFGPGTRLTVL.

The chain has TRBV29-1 and TRBJ2-7, with 9 positions matching TRBD1. This CDR3 has 15 amino acids. Germline V gene sequence: CDR1 SQVTM, CDR2 ANQGSEA. V was pared by 1 base and J by 3 bases, with 7 bases of the junction left unmatched. The CDR3 region has the DNA TGCAGCGTTGAAGCTGAGGGACAGGGAGTCTACGAGCAGTACTTC. It specifies CSVEAEGQGVYEQYF.

The genes are TRBV4-1 and TRBJ2-6; 8 bases agree with TRBD1. J gave up 2 bases and V 5 bases, and 2 bases lay outside the gene matches. The CDR3 length is 15 residues. From germline, CDR1 is MGHRA and CDR2 YSYEKL. CDR3 in DNA: TGCGCCAGCAGCGAACAGGGGGCTGGGGCCAACGTCCTGACTTTC. Translation: CASSEQGAGANVLTF.

About this clone: One end of the junction is discordant with germline, which a read error may explain. At the DNA level, this CDR3 is encoded by other sequences in the same sample as well. The CDR3 loop reads CASSLGGLSYSGANVLTF. CDR3 coding DNA: TGCGCCAGCAGCCTTGGGGGGCTATCGTACTCTGGGGCCAACGTTCTGACTTTC. The chain couples TRBV5-1 to TRBJ2-6; possibly TRBD1 or TRBD2 for D (6 bases each). The CDR3 contains 18 residues. Germline lookup yields CDR1 SGHRS and CDR2 YFSETQ.

The J gene is TRBJ2-1, the V gene TRBV19; a weak D match, TRBD2 (6 bases). The V end lost 1 base, the J end lost 7 bases, and 14 bases lay between the germline ends. The CDR3 length is 15 residues. Germline lookup yields CDR1 LNHDA and CDR2 SQIVND (reference sequence). The CDR3, as DNA: TGTGCCAGTAGTATAGCCAGTGGGGGGTGGAATGAGCAGTTCTTC. Protein sequence: CASSIASGGWNEQFF. Full variable domain (outside the CDR3, taken from reference TRBV19 and TRBJ2-1): DGGITQSPKYLFRKEGQNVTLSCEQNLNHDAMYWYRQDPGQGLRLIYYSQIVNDFQKGDIAEGYSVSREKKESFPLTVTSAQKNPTAFYLCASSIASGGWNEQFFGPGTRLTVL.

This chain joins TRBV13 and TRBJ2-5; 9 bases agree with TRBD1. The ends lost 4 bases at V and 0 bases at J; junction bases unmatched: 9. CDR3 length: 17 residues. CDR1 and CDR2 (germline): PRHDT, FYEKMQ (reference sequence). This CDR3 reads CASSSRAGTGYQETQYF. In nucleotides, the CDR3 is TGTGCCAGCAGCTCCCGGGCCGGGACAGGGTACCAAGAGACCCAGTACTTC.

This clone was recorded once. The chain carries TRBV10-3 and TRBJ1-1; D not resolved. V lost 5 bases, J lost 3 bases, and 7 bases lay in between. CDR1 is ENHRY, CDR2 SYGVKD, per germline. The CDR3 has 12 residues. In DNA form, the CDR3 reads TGTGCCATCAGTAAAACGGACACTGAAGCTTTCTTT. Encoded protein: CAISKTDTEAFF.

The genes are TRBV27 and TRBJ2-7; 9 positions match TRBD1. In germline, CDR1 is MNHEY, CDR2 SMNVEV (reference sequence). The CDR3 sequence is 14 residues long. J gave up 5 bases and V 4 bases, and 6 bases lay outside the gene matches. The CDR3 is CASSWGQGGDEQYF. The CDR3 nucleotides read TGTGCCAGCAGTTGGGGACAGGGAGGGGACGAGCAGTACTTC.

The V gene is TRBV27, the J gene TRBJ2-7; maybe TRBD2 (6 bases). The CDR3 is 13 amino acids. The ends were cut back, 4 bases at V and 4 bases at J, with 11 bases in the middle. Germline-derived CDR1 and CDR2 are MNHEY and SMNVEV (reference sequence). The CDR3 sequence is CASSYQGGYEQYF. In DNA, the CDR3 is TGTGCCAGCAGTTACCAGGGAGGTTACGAGCAGTACTTC.

The V call is TRBV4-2, the J call TRBJ1-4, with TRBD1 as a possible D gene (5 bases). The ends were cut back, 8 bases at V and 3 bases at J, with 13 bases in the middle. CDR1 is LGHNA, CDR2 YNFKEQ, per germline. The CDR3 is 14 residues long. The CDR3 nucleotides read TGTGCCAGCCGCGATGGGGGGGCTAATGAAAAACTGTTTTTT. Translated, it gives CASRDGGANEKLFF.

The rearrangement links TRBV19 to TRBJ2-7, with 8 bases aligning to TRBD1. There are 18 residues in the CDR3. Germline V gene data show CDR1 as LNHDA and CDR2 as SQIVND (reference sequence). The V and J ends lost 4 bases and 2 bases, in that order; junction bases with no gene match: 16. This CDR3 is CASSKGVPGGSGTYEQYF. For the CDR3, the DNA is TGTGCCAGTAGTAAAGGGGTACCAGGGGGCAGCGGAACCTACGAGCAGTACTTC.

To note about this clone: Other nucleotide sequences from this sample produce the same CDR3. CDR3 DNA: TGCAGCGTTGAACAGGGGACAGATACGCAGTATTTT. This sequence encodes CSVEQGTDTQYF. The chain is built from TRBV29-1 and TRBJ2-3; D possibly corresponds to TRBD1 (6 bases). V was trimmed by 2 bases and J by 3 bases, leaving 6 bases between them. From germline, CDR1 is SQVTM and CDR2 ANQGSEA. This CDR3 has 12 amino acids.

The chain joins TRBV11-2 to TRBJ1-2; 7 bases are a match to TRBD1. CDR3 length: 14 residues. Per the germline V gene, CDR1 is SGHAT and CDR2 is FQNNGV. The J segment lost 2 bases and the V segment lost 3 bases, leaving 3 bases of the junction unmatched. The CDR3 region has the DNA TGTGCCAGCAGCTTCGCGACAGGGAACTATGGCTACACCTTC. Its protein product is CASSFATGNYGYTF.

The rearrangement links TRBV14 to TRBJ2-3; 10 bases are a match to TRBD1. The CDR3 extends over 15 amino acids. V gave up 7 bases and J gave up 0 bases; unmatched junction bases: 4. CDR1 and CDR2 from the germline V gene are SGHDN and FVKESK. The CDR3 region has the DNA TGTGCCAGCAAACGGACAGGGGGGAGCACAGATACGCAGTATTTT. Residues: CASKRTGGSTDTQYF.

The chain recombines TRBV4-3 with TRBJ2-2; tentative D call: TRBD2 (6 bases). The CDR3 runs 15 residues. V lost 4 bases, J lost 7 bases, and 16 bases lay in between. Germline CDR1 reads LGHNA; CDR2 reads YSLEER. The CDR3 DNA is TGCGCCAGCAGCCGGCCCCCGGCCGGGGGCGGGGAGCTGTTTTTT. This sequence encodes CASSRPPAGGGELFF.

This chain links TRBV19 with TRBJ1-1, with 7 bases lining up with TRBD1. The CDR3 has 15 amino acids. The junction had 10 bases not matched to a gene; V was cut back by 8 bases and J by 1 base. CDR1 is LNHDA, CDR2 SQIVND, per germline (reference sequence). CDR3 DNA: TGTGCCAGTCTCAGGGGGTCTACTACGAACACTGAAGCTTTCTTT. Its protein is CASLRGSTTNTEAFF.

The V call is TRBV19, the J call TRBJ2-1; the D call may be TRBD1 or TRBD2 (5 bases each). Looked up from germline, CDR1 is LNHDA and CDR2 is SQIVND (reference sequence). The V end lost 3 bases, the J end lost 2 bases, and 8 bases lay between the germline ends. The CDR3 length is 14 residues. The CDR3 reads CASSMRGAYNEQFF. CDR3 DNA: TGTGCCAGTAGTATGAGAGGGGCCTACAATGAGCAGTTCTTC.

The CDR3 DNA follows: TGTGCCAGCCACACAACCCCAACTAATGAAAAACTGTTTTTT. Its translation is CASHTTPTNEKLFF. The chain joins TRBV6-1 to TRBJ1-4; D not resolved. This CDR3 region has 14 residues. Trimming shortened V by 8 bases and J by 0 bases, and 10 bases separated the two germline ends. The germline V gene encodes CDR1 MNHNS and CDR2 SASEGT.

This clone came up once. The V and J genes are TRBV6-5 and TRBJ1-2; a possible D gene is TRBD1 (6 bases). This CDR3 spans 13 amino acids. Germline CDR1 and CDR2: MNHEY and SVGAGI. The V end was cut by 6 bases, the J end by 2 bases, with 10 bases between. The CDR3: CASREQGNYGYTF. CDR3 in DNA: TGTGCCAGCAGAGAACAGGGAAACTATGGCTACACCTTC.

The CDR3 reads CASSPGTSTYEQYF. CDR3 coding DNA: TGTGCCAGCAGCCCCGGGACGTCTACCTACGAGCAGTACTTC. The V gene is TRBV5-5, the J gene TRBJ2-7; D is possibly TRBD1 or TRBD2 (5 bases each). There are 14 residues in the CDR3. Germline CDR1 is SGHKS and CDR2 is YYEKEE (reference sequence). Trimming removed 4 bases at V and 2 bases at J, with 13 bases between.

The chain uses TRBV15 and TRBJ2-3; no clear D gene. Trimming shortened V by 1 base and J by 2 bases, and 7 bases separated the two germline ends. Germline values: CDR1 LNHNV, CDR2 YYDKDF (reference sequence). The length of the CDR3 is 14 residues. The CDR3 spells CATSRGSNTDTQYF. The CDR3 nucleotides are TGTGCCACCAGCAGAGGTTCAAACACAGATACGCAGTATTTT.

This clone showed up just once. The CDR3 sequence: CASGLAGGHGDTQYF. CDR3 DNA: TGTGCCAGCGGGTTAGCGGGAGGGCATGGAGATACGCAGTATTTT. The V call is TRBV28, the J call TRBJ2-3; 11 bases match TRBD2. This CDR3 is 15 amino acids long. The trim removed 8 bases at V and 5 bases at J, leaving 9 bases unmatched. Germline V gene lookup returns CDR1 MDHEN and CDR2 SYDVKM.